This T cell receptor (beta chain) appears in the sequencing data of a study of T cells in Graves' hyperthyroidism and ophthalmopathy. General observations from the study: By a 13 V-J model, ophthalmopathy was set apart from stable hyperthyroidism.

The hyperthyroidism patients had all been newly diagnosed, and their disease duration was under 2 months. Their ages ranged from 18 to 65 years. The study left out patients who had uncontrolled infection, other autoimmune disease, pregnancy or lactation. Used for diagnoses were clinical symptoms, serum thyroxine and TRAb, thyroid ultrasound and orbital computed tomography. Note on this clonotype: The antigen is not known.

Template material for amplifying TCR beta CDR3 regions consisted of RNA transcripts. RT-PCR in the first round (using the HTBI primer set) targeted the TCR CDR3. TCRdb independently ran MiXCR on the multiplex PCR reads; one entry per CDR3 protein. The repertoire consists of 250,000 to 300,000 distinct CDR3 sequences, with about an eighth occurring once and the leading ten covering around 7.9%. Sequenced input: blood. The receptor comes from a woman aged 30 to 39 with Graves' hyperthyroidism that later progressed to Graves' ophthalmopathy.

This CDR3 reads CAISGRSEAFF. In DNA, the CDR3 is TGTGCCATCAGCGGGAGGTCTGAAGCTTTCTTT. This chain uses TRBV10-3 with TRBJ1-1, with D uncertain. V lost 6 bases and J lost 6, with 8 bases in between. The germline V gene encodes CDR1 ENHRY and CDR2 SYGVKD. CDR3 length: 11 residues.